The present T cell receptor (beta chain) was sequenced within a study of OX40 agonist ivuxolimab in advanced cancers. Background on the study: Clinicians treated patients with ivuxolimab, an agonistic anti-OX40 (CD134) antibody. Study-wide findings and caveats: In the 0.1 to 3.0 mg/kg range, CD4+ and CD8+ blood T cells had expanded clonally by week 6.

Here immunoSEQ multiplex PCR was the method, and the copy in TCRdb shows in-frame clones only, minus some. Of about 80,000 clones listed, about nine tenths are singletons. If patients had autoimmune disease history or systemic immunosuppression, they were excluded. With regard to this clone: Its target is unknown.

After removal of 3 bases from V and 4 bases from J, the junction contained 12 bases not matched to a gene. Germline CDR1 LNHNV, CDR2 YYDKDF (reference sequence). CDR3 length equals 19 residues. V gene TRBV15 combines with J gene TRBJ2-3, with 14 nucleotides matching TRBD2. This TCR was recovered from an adult with an advanced solid tumor such as melanoma, head and neck, liver or kidney cancer. The material sequenced was CD4+ or CD8+ T cells sorted from blood, taken in a trial of the OX40 agonist ivuxolimab. The CDR3 DNA reads as TGTGCCACCAGCAGGGAGCGACTAGCGGGAGGGTCTAGGCCAGATACGCAGTATTTT. Translating gives CATSRERLAGGSRPDTQYF. Based on the CDR3 plus reference TRBV15 and TRBJ2-3, the full variable domain is DAMVIQNPRYQVTQFGKPVTLSCSQTLNHNVMYWYQQKSSQAPKLLFHYYDKDFNNEADTPDNFQSRRPNTSFCFLDIRSPGLGDTAMYLCATSRERLAGGSRPDTQYFGPGTRLTVL.